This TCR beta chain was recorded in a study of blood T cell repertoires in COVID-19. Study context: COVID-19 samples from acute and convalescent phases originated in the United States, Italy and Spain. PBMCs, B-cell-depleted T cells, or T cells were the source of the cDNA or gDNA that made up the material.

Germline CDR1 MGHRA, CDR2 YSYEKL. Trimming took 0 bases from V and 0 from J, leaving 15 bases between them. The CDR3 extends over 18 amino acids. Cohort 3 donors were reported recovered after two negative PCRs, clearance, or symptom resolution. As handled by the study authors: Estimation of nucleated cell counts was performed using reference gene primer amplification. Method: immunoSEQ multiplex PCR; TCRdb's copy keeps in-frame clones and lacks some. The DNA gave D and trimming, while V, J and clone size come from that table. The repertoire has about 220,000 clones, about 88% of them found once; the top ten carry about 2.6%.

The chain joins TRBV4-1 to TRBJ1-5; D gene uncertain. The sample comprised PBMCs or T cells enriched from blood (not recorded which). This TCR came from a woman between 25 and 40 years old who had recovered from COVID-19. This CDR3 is CASSQEALADYSNQPQHF. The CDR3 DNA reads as TGCGCCAGCAGCCAAGAAGCCCTAGCGGATTATAGCAATCAGCCCCAGCATTTT.